The 16 T cell receptor beta chains below all came from one sample that was sequenced in a study of blood T cell repertoires in COVID-19. Profiled with immunoSEQ multiplex PCR; TCRdb holds only in-frame clones, not every one. The table shows 250,000 to 350,000 clones, with approximately 91% occurring only once. The sequencing sample was made of peripheral blood. These receptors were taken from a woman aged 40 to 50 who had recovered from COVID-19.

The gene calls are TRBV5-1 and TRBJ2-7; the match to TRBD1 covers 12 bases. The V gene end was trimmed by 4 bases and the J gene end by 7 bases; junction bases not matched to a gene: 12. This CDR3 is 16 amino acids long. Germline V CDR1 and CDR2: SGHRS, YFSETQ. The CDR3 DNA follows: TGCGCCAGCAGCGCCGGGGGGACAGGGGGCTCTCGGGAGCAGTACTTC. As protein: CASSAGGTGGSREQYF. The full variable domain, rest sourced from reference TRBV5-1 and TRBJ2-7, is KAGVTQTPRYLIKTRGQQVTLSCSPISGHRSVSWYQQTPGQGLQFLFEYFSETQRNKGNFPGRFSGRQFSNSRSEMNVSTLELGDSALYLCASSAGGTGGSREQYFGPGTRLTVT.

The V gene is TRBV16, the J gene TRBJ1-2, with 7 bases lining up with TRBD1. V shed 4 bases and J 4 bases; nucleotides not matched to a gene: 3. Germline CDR1 KGHSY, CDR2 FQNENV. This CDR3 has 13 amino acids. The CDR3 bases are TGTGCCAGCAGCCCCTCAGGGGGCTATGGCTACACCTTC. This codes for CASSPSGGYGYTF.

CDR3: CASSPAQTGGNTIYF. The CDR3 DNA follows: TGTGCCAGCTCACCAGCACAGACAGGAGGAAACACCATATATTTT. The chain carries TRBV18 and TRBJ1-3, with D tentatively TRBD1 (6 bases). Per the germline V gene, CDR1 is KGHSH and CDR2 is LQKENI. V dropped 2 bases and J dropped 4 bases, with 12 bases sitting between them. CDR3 length: 15 amino acids.

The V gene is TRBV2, the J gene TRBJ2-1; the match to TRBD2 covers 12 bases. CDR1 and CDR2 from the germline V gene are SNHLY and FYNNEI. V dropped 6 bases and J dropped 2; count of bases not matched to a gene: 2. This CDR3 has 15 amino acids. CDR3 in amino acids: CASRGLAGTYNEQFF. In nucleotides, the CDR3 is TGTGCCAGCAGAGGACTAGCGGGAACCTACAATGAGCAGTTCTTC. The full variable domain, its missing parts supplied by reference TRBV2 and TRBJ2-1, is EPEVTQTPSHQVTQMGQEVILRCVPISNHLYFYWYRQILGQKVEFLVSFYNNEISEKSEIFDDQFSVERPDGSNFTLKIRSTKLEDSAMYFCASRGLAGTYNEQFFGPGTRLTVL.

This clone has only one observation. The chain uses TRBV21-1 and TRBJ2-1; the table's D gene call, TRBD2, was not cross checked with the DNA. TRBV21-1 constitutes a pseudogene. The CDR3 is made up of 21 amino acids. The DNA of the CDR3 is TGTGCCAGCAGCAAAGCGAATGGACTAGCGGGAGGGCCGAAGTCCTACAATGAGCAGTTCTTC. Amino acids: CASSKANGLAGGPKSYNEQFF.

The V and J genes are TRBV6-5 and TRBJ2-7, with D tentatively TRBD2 (6 bases). The CDR3 loop spans 14 amino acids. Trimming removed 8 bases at V and 9 bases at J, with 23 bases between. Germline V CDR1 and CDR2: MNHEY, SVGAGI. The CDR3 sequence: CASRPWDLLAAQYF. CDR3 coding DNA: TGTGCCAGCCGTCCGTGGGACTTACTAGCCGCGCAGTACTTC.

The gene calls are TRBV19 and TRBJ2-7, with 9 bases identical to TRBD2. The CDR3 contains 14 residues. The J segment lost 0 bases and the V segment lost 6 bases, leaving 3 bases of the junction unmatched. CDR1 and CDR2 from the germline V gene are LNHDA and SQIVND (reference sequence). The CDR3 is CASSGTSSSYEQYF. In DNA form, the CDR3 reads TGTGCCAGTAGCGGGACTAGCAGCTCCTACGAGCAGTACTTC.

The chain joins TRBV7-6 to TRBJ2-3; 7 bases are a match to TRBD2. The V segment lost 1 base and the J segment 3 bases; nucleotides outside the gene matches: 4. Germline V CDR1 and CDR2: SGHVS, FNYEAQ. CDR3 length equals 15 residues. The CDR3 nucleotides read TGTGCCAGCAGCTTAGTCCCGGGGGGAACAGATACGCAGTATTTT. As protein: CASSLVPGGTDTQYF. The full variable domain, completed using reference TRBV7-6 and TRBJ2-3, is GAGVSQSPRYKVTKRGQDVALRCDPISGHVSLYWYRQALGQGPEFLTYFNYEAQQDKSGLPNDRFSAERPEGSISTLTIQRTEQRDSAMYRCASSLVPGGTDTQYFGPGTRLTVL.

V gene TRBV9 combines with J gene TRBJ2-5, with 8 bases matching TRBD2. Trimming at V came to 4 bases and at J to 2 bases, leaving 7 bases not matched to a gene. The CDR3 length is 15 residues. In germline, CDR1 is SGDLS, CDR2 YYNGEE. As DNA, the CDR3 is TGTGCCAGCAGCCCCGGGGTAGCGGGGCAAGAGACCCAGTACTTC. It codes for CASSPGVAGQETQYF. The variable domain in full, completed from reference TRBV9 and TRBJ2-5, reads DSGVTQTPKHLITATGQRVTLRCSPRSGDLSVYWYQQSLDQGLQFLIQYYNGEERAKGNILERFSAQQFPDLHSELNLSSLELGDSALYFCASSPGVAGQETQYFGPGTRLLVL.

This sequence joins TRBV12-3 or TRBV12-4 and TRBJ2-5; TRBD1 matches 10 bases. The CDR3 has 13 residues. J gave up 5 bases and V 5 bases, and 2 bases lay outside the gene matches. DNA of the CDR3: TGTGCCAGCAGTCAGGGACAGGGGGAGACCCAGTACTTC. Translated: CASSQGQGETQYF.

The V gene is TRBV11-3, the J gene TRBJ2-1; 10 bases fit TRBD2. J was trimmed by 3 bases and V by 1 base; bases with no gene match: 0. Per germline, CDR1 SGHNT and CDR2 YENEEA. The CDR3 totals 15 residues. CDR3 in amino acids: CASSLGLAGYNEQFF. Here the CDR3 DNA reads TGTGCCAGCAGCTTAGGACTAGCGGGCTACAATGAGCAGTTCTTC.

The chain employs TRBV7-8 and TRBJ2-2, with 12 bases aligning to TRBD2. CDR3 length: 15 residues. V gave up 10 bases and J gave up 5 bases; unmatched junction bases: 8. Per germline, CDR1 SGHVS and CDR2 FQNEAQ. The CDR3 region has the DNA TGTGCCACCCGACTAGCGGGAGTAGGGACCGGGGAGCTGTTTTTT. This codes for CATRLAGVGTGELFF.

The chain combines TRBV29-1 with TRBJ2-7; tentative D call: TRBD1 (5 bases). The germline V and J ends were trimmed by 4 bases and 4 bases, with 17 bases remaining between them. The CDR3 has 14 residues. Germline assignment: CDR1 SQVTM and CDR2 ANQGSEA. In nucleotides, the CDR3 is TGCAGCGTTGCAGACAGTGCTTCCCTTTACGAGCAGTACTTC. Amino acids: CSVADSASLYEQYF.

The rearrangement links TRBV5-1 to TRBJ1-2; 10 bases are a match to TRBD1. The germline CDR1 and CDR2 sequences are SGHRS and YFSETQ. There are 18 residues in the CDR3. J gave up 8 bases and V 7 bases, and 23 bases lay outside the gene matches. The CDR3 DNA reads as TGCGCCAGCTCCACACCGTCCGGGACAGGGGCTGGCTTGGGGGGCTACACCTTC. This translates into CASSTPSGTGAGLGGYTF.

The V and J genes are TRBV19 and TRBJ1-5, with 11 bases identical to TRBD1. The V and J ends lost 9 bases and 6 bases, in that order; junction bases with no gene match: 1. This CDR3 spans 12 amino acids. In germline, CDR1 is LNHDA, CDR2 SQIVND (reference sequence). CDR3 DNA sequence: TGTGCCAGCGGGACAGGGGGTCAGCCCCAGCATTTT. Amino acids: CASGTGGQPQHF.

The CDR3, as DNA: TGTGCCATCAGCCCAACCAGGGCGGGGAGCCAAGAGACCCAGTACTTC. Amino acids: CAISPTRAGSQETQYF. The rearrangement uses TRBV10-3 and TRBJ2-5, with D perhaps TRBD2 (6 bases). V lost 6 bases to trimming and J lost 1 base, with 18 bases between them. Germline CDR1 is ENHRY and CDR2 is SYGVKD. CDR3 length: 16 amino acids.